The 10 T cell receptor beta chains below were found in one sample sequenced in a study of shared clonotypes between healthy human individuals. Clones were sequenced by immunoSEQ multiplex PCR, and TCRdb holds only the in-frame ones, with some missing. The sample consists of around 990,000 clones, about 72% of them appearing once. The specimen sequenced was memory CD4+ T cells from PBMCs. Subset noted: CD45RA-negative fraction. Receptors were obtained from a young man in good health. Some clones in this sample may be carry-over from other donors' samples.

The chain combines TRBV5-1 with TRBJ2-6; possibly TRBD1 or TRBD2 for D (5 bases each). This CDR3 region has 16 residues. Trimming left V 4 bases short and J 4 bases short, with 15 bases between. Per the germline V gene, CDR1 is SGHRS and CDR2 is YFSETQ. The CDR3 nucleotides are TGCGCCAGCAGCACCGGGACGGCCGGAGGGGCCAACGTCCTGACTTTC. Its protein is CASSTGTAGGANVLTF. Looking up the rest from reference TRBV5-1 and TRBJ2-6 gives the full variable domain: KAGVTQTPRYLIKTRGQQVTLSCSPISGHRSVSWYQQTPGQGLQFLFEYFSETQRNKGNFPGRFSGRQFSNSRSEMNVSTLELGDSALYLCASSTGTAGGANVLTFGAGSRLTVL.

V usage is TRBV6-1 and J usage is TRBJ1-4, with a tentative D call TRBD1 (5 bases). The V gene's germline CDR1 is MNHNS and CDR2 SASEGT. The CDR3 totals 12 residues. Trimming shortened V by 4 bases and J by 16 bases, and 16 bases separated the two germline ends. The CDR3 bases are TGTGCCAGCAGTGGGGACCATCCTCAAAGGTTTTTT. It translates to CASSGDHPQRFF.

In nucleotides, the CDR3 is TGCGCCAGCAGCCCCGGAGACCGACAGGGGTCCTACAATGAGCAGTTCTTC. Its protein product is CASSPGDRQGSYNEQFF. This chain uses TRBV5-1 with TRBJ2-1; TRBD1 agrees at 8 bases. Germline trimming cut 4 bases from V and 1 base from J; bases unmatched to any gene: 10. Looked up from germline, CDR1 is SGHRS and CDR2 is YFSETQ. There are 17 residues in the CDR3. The full variable domain, rest sourced from reference TRBV5-1 and TRBJ2-1, is KAGVTQTPRYLIKTRGQQVTLSCSPISGHRSVSWYQQTPGQGLQFLFEYFSETQRNKGNFPGRFSGRQFSNSRSEMNVSTLELGDSALYLCASSPGDRQGSYNEQFFGPGTRLTVL.

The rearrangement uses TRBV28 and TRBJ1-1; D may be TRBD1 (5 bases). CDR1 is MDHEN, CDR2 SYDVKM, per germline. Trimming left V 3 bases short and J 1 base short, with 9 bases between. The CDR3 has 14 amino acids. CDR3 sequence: CASSFTGRNTEAFF. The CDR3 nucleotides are TGTGCCAGCAGTTTCACAGGAAGGAACACTGAAGCTTTCTTT.

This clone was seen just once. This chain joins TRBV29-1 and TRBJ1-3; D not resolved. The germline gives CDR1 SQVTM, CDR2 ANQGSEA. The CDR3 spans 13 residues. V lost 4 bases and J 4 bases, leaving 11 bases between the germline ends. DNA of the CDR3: TGCAGCGTTGTACCGGGTTTCGGAAACACCATATATTTT. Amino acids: CSVVPGFGNTIYF.

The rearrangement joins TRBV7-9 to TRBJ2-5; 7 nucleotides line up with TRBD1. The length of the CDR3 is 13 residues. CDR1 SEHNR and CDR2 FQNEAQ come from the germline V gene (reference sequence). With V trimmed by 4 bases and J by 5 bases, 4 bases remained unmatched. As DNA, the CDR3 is TGTGCCAGCAGCTCTACAGGGGTGGAGACCCAGTACTTC. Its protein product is CASSSTGVETQYF.

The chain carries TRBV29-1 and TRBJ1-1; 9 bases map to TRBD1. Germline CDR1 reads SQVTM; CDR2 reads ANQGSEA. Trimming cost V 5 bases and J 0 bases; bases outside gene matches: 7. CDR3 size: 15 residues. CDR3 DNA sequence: TGCAGCGTTACCGGGACAGGGTTCATGAACACTGAAGCTTTCTTT. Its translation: CSVTGTGFMNTEAFF.

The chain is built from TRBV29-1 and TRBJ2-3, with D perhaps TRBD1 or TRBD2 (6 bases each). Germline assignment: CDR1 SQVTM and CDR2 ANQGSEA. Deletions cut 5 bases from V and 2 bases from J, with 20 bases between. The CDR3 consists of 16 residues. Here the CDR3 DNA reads TGCAGCGTTAGGGGGGCCCCGAGGGAGACCACAGATACGCAGTATTTT. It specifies CSVRGAPRETTDTQYF.

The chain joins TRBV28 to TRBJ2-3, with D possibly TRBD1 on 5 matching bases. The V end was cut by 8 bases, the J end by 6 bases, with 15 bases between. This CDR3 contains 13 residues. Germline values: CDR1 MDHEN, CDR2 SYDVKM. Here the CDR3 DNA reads TGTGCCAGCGGCCTTCAAGGGGCGGATACGCAGTATTTT. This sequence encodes CASGLQGADTQYF. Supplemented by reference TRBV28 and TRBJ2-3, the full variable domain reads DVKVTQSSRYLVKRTGEKVFLECVQDMDHENMFWYRQDPGLGLRLIYFSYDVKMKEKGDIPEGYSVSREKKERFSLILESASTNQTSMYLCASGLQGADTQYFGPGTRLTVL.

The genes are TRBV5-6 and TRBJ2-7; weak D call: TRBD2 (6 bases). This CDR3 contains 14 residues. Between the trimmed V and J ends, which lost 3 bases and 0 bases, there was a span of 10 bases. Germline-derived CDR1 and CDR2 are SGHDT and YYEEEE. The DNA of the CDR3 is TGTGCCAGCAGCTATGACGGGAGCTCCTACGAGCAGTACTTC. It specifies CASSYDGSSYEQYF.